The source of this T cell receptor (beta chain) is a study of blood T cells in healthy people across ages. Study context: Per every two T cells, about one barcoded beta molecule was captured by template switching. Study conclusions and caveats: Donor CMV status was unknown, possibly confounding expanded clonotype changes.

The CDR3 contains 13 residues. V lost 7 bases and J lost 6, with 16 bases in between. CDR1 is SQVTM and CDR2 is ANQGSEA in the germline V gene. A second PCR, run for roughly 6 to 11 cycles, used a sample-barcoded 5' primer plus a J-beta primer mix. In TCRdb, the 5' RACE reads were re-called with MiXCR into one record per CDR3 protein. The sample consists of 850,000 to 950,000 distinct CDR3 sequences, around 26% of them appearing once. This clonotype was recorded at least ten times. Its target is not known. Donors ranged from about 6 to 95 years old and were healthy Caucasians in Russia. This receptor was taken from a woman of 80 years or more in good health. The chain couples TRBV29-1 to TRBJ2-1; D possibly uses TRBD1 or TRBD2 (5 bases each). Sequenced sample: blood. Here the CDR3 reads CSGTSGPGNEQFF. CDR3 bases: TGCAGCGGCACGTCGGGGCCGGGCAATGAGCAGTTCTTC.